This T cell receptor beta chain emerged from a study of CD8+ T cells in alopecia areata. Overall study results and limits: Affected lesional scalp, above all in alopecia totalis/universalis, was more clonal than normal scalp. Between patients, shared TCR sequences were less clear than in mice. This was possibly due in part to HLA diversity in the patient population.

Investigators isolated RNA and reverse transcribed it into cDNA to act as the sequencing template. The data were produced by immunoSEQ multiplex PCR, yet TCRdb's version contains in-frame clones alone and is incomplete. The sample has about 97,000 clones, around 38% seen once. In regard to this clone: Its target is unknown.

The V end was cut by 8 bases, the J end by 1 base, with 5 bases between. CDR1 SGHTA and CDR2 FQGNSA come from the germline V gene. This CDR3 is built from 11 residues. From alopecia areata patients, lesional scalp punch biopsies and peripheral blood were collected. Sorting of PBMCs yielded the CD4+ and CD8+ T cells. The source is a human donor with alopecia areata. This sequence joins TRBV7-2 and TRBJ1-2; D not resolved. The sample was CD4+ T cells sorted from blood. As DNA, the CDR3 is TGTGCCAGCGGCGTTAACTATGGCTACACCTTC. Translation: CASGVNYGYTF.